The following is a TCR beta chain sequence with its context. This entry is derived from a study of OX40 agonist ivuxolimab in advanced cancers. Looked up from germline, CDR1 is MGHDK and CDR2 is SYGVNS. Between the trimmed V and J ends, which lost 0 bases and 4 bases, there was a span of 14 bases. CDR3 length equals 16 residues. Measured with immunoSEQ multiplex PCR; TCRdb has only the in-frame clones, and not every one. The sample carries some 97,000 clones, roughly 90% recorded once. The sequencing used CD4+ or CD8+ T cells sorted from blood, collected in a trial of the OX40 agonist ivuxolimab. V gene TRBV25-1 combines with J gene TRBJ2-3; D possibly uses TRBD1 or TRBD2 (5 bases each). This TCR was recovered from an adult with an advanced solid tumor such as melanoma, head and neck, liver or kidney cancer. CDR3 residues: CASSEYRGQGADTQYF. CDR3 DNA: TGTGCCAGCAGTGAATACCGCGGGCAGGGCGCAGATACGCAGTATTTT.